This TCR beta chain derives from a study of blood T cell repertoires in COVID-19. Study at large: The analysed material was cDNA or gDNA that came from T cells, B-cell-depleted T cells, or PBMCs.

V was cut by 0 bases and J by 3 bases, with 10 bases left in between. CDR1 SGDLS and CDR2 YYNGEE come from the germline V gene. This CDR3 has 14 residues. In the original analysis: Reference gene primer amplification gave nucleated cell count estimates. TCRdb keeps only in-frame clones here, not all; method: immunoSEQ multiplex PCR. From that table come the V and J calls and clone size; the DNA was used to work out D and trimming. Counted here are about 70,000 clones, about 93% occurring once; the ten biggest clones make up more than 8%. This TCR derives from a human donor in a cohort sampled during active COVID-19. Source material: peripheral blood. The rearrangement uses TRBV9 and TRBJ2-7; possibly TRBD2 for D (5 bases). The CDR3 DNA is TGTGCCAGCAGCGTAGGAAACGGACTCTACGAGCAGTACTTC. This translates into CASSVGNGLYEQYF.